The 15 T cell receptor beta chains in this list originate from one sample, sequenced in a study of low-dose radiotherapy and immunotherapy resistance in tumors. Alpha and beta chains were covered, as first-strand cDNA relied on TRAV- and TRBV-specific primers. TCR amplification ran roughly 20 PCR cycles using constant-region and V-primer adapter primers. A single record per CDR3 protein comes from TCRdb applying MiXCR to the reads. This sample yields 14,000 to 15,000 distinct CDR3 sequences, of which roughly 52% are seen a single time; 3% to 4% belongs to the top ten. These receptors all stem from a human donor with advanced metastatic prostate, ovarian, gallbladder or colorectal cancer (not recorded which). This table probably holds off-target reads from a library built for another chain.

This clonotype has only a few counts. This chain uses TRBV21-1 with TRBJ2-7; the table's D call of TRBD1 was not tested on the DNA. TRBV21-1 is recorded as a pseudogene. This CDR3 spans 14 amino acids. The CDR3 here is CASNLLAGAYEQYF. DNA for the CDR3: TGTGCCAGCAACCTGTTGGCAGGGGCTTACGAGCAGTACTTC.

This clonotype has only a few counts. The gene calls are TRBV6-2 or TRBV6-3 and TRBJ2-4, with 7 bases identical to TRBD2. CDR1 and CDR2 from the germline V gene are MNHEY and SVGEGT. This CDR3 is 13 amino acids long. Unmatched junction bases numbered 5, after V lost 6 bases and J lost 6 bases. CDR3 region: CASSYRLANIQYF. The DNA of the CDR3 is TGTGCCAGCAGCTATCGACTAGCAAACATTCAGTACTTC.

The V call is TRBV7-2, the J call TRBJ2-7; D is perhaps TRBD1 or TRBD2 (5 bases each). The CDR3 totals 14 residues. The V gene lost 6 bases and the J gene lost 6 bases, with 18 bases spanning the gap. The germline V gene encodes CDR1 SGHTA and CDR2 FQGNSA. This chain's CDR3 is CASRPGRGAGEQYF. Here the CDR3 DNA reads TGTGCCAGCAGGCCAGGTCGGGGCGCTGGCGAGCAGTACTTC.

This chain uses TRBV12-3 or TRBV12-4 with TRBJ1-2; 7 bases fit TRBD1. This CDR3 comprises 15 residues. Unmatched junction bases numbered 6, after V lost 3 bases and J lost 2 bases. CDR3 loop: CASSLGGGGNYGYTF. The CDR3, as DNA: TGTGCCAGCAGTTTGGGAGGGGGCGGGAACTATGGCTACACCTTC.

CDR3 nucleotide sequence: TGTGCCAGCAGCTTATCCCCAGGTCTGGGGGACATTCAGTACTTC. It translates to CASSLSPGLGDIQYF. The chain links TRBV7-9 to TRBJ2-4; D is tentatively TRBD1 or TRBD2 (5 bases each). The CDR3 covers 15 residues. Germline values: CDR1 SEHNR, CDR2 FQNEAQ (reference sequence). The V and J ends lost 2 bases and 8 bases respectively, with 16 bases between them. Supplemented by reference TRBV7-9 and TRBJ2-4, the full variable domain reads DTGVSQNPRHKITKRGQNVTFRCDPISEHNRLYWYRQTLGQGPEFLTYFQNEAQLEKSRLLSDRFSAERPKGSFSTLEIQRTEQGDSAMYLCASSLSPGLGDIQYFGAGTRLSVL.

The genes are TRBV6-2 or TRBV6-3 and TRBJ2-6, with 9 bases identical to TRBD1. Germline trimming cut 5 bases from V and 3 bases from J; bases unmatched to any gene: 11. The CDR3 runs 18 residues. Germline CDR1 is MNHEY and CDR2 is SVGEGT. CDR3 coding DNA: TGTGCCAGCAGTGCACTCCGGACAGGGGCTTTTGGGGCCAACGTCCTGACTTTC. This translates into CASSALRTGAFGANVLTF.

The V call is TRBV20-1, the J call TRBJ2-7; D is perhaps TRBD1 (6 bases). V was pared by 2 bases and J by 4 bases, with 15 bases between. Germline V gene lookup returns CDR1 DFQATT and CDR2 SNEGSKA (reference sequence). CDR3 length: 14 amino acids. The chain's CDR3 is CSARTTGPFYEQYF. Here the CDR3 DNA reads TGCAGTGCTAGAACTACAGGGCCCTTTTACGAGCAGTACTTC.

The rearrangement joins TRBV14 to TRBJ2-5, with 15 bases fitting TRBD2. The trim removed 0 bases at V and 2 bases at J, leaving 4 bases unmatched. CDR1 is SGHDN and CDR2 is FVKESK in the germline V gene. CDR3 length: 18 amino acids. In DNA form, the CDR3 reads TGTGCCAGCAGCCAAGAAGGGACTAGCGGGAGGATGCAAGAGACCCAGTACTTC. Translated: CASSQEGTSGRMQETQYF.

This clonotype showed up just a few times. This chain uses TRBV6-6 with TRBJ2-1; 7 positions agree with TRBD2. Germline assignment: CDR1 MNHNY and CDR2 SVGAGI (reference sequence). The CDR3 is 13 amino acids. V was pared by 11 bases and J by 5 bases, with 9 bases of the junction left unmatched. For the CDR3, the DNA is TGTGCCGCGGGGGACTCGGGAAACAATGAGCAGTTCTTC. It translates to CAAGDSGNNEQFF.

The V and J genes are TRBV18 and TRBJ2-5; 12 nucleotides match TRBD1. V gave up 3 bases and J gave up 5 bases; unmatched junction bases: 10. CDR1 and CDR2 (germline): KGHSH, LQKENI. The CDR3 is 17 amino acids. In nucleotides, the CDR3 is TGTGCCAGCTCACCCTTCATTGGGACAGGGGGCGCGGAGACCCAGTACTTC. Amino acids: CASSPFIGTGGAETQYF.

V usage is TRBV6-4 and J usage is TRBJ2-3; TRBD2 matches at 7 bases. V shed 2 bases, J shed 3 bases, and the junction held 5 bases outside the gene matches. Germline CDR1 and CDR2: MRHNA and SNTAGT. This CDR3 region has 15 residues. CDR3: CASSDRSSGTDTQYF. The CDR3 DNA follows: TGTGCCAGCAGTGACCGGTCTAGCGGAACAGATACGCAGTATTTT.

V usage is TRBV2 and J usage is TRBJ2-7; 8 positions match TRBD2. The germline CDR1 and CDR2 sequences are SNHLY and FYNNEI. V trimming: 6 bases; J trimming: 2 bases; junction bases outside the gene matches: 6. CDR3 length equals 14 residues. Written as DNA, the CDR3 is TGTGCCAGCAGCCTCCGGGGGGGTCCCTACGAGCAGTACTTC. Its protein is CASSLRGGPYEQYF. The full variable domain, completed using reference TRBV2 and TRBJ2-7, is EPEVTQTPSHQVTQMGQEVILRCVPISNHLYFYWYRQILGQKVEFLVSFYNNEISEKSEIFDDQFSVERPDGSNFTLKIRSTKLEDSAMYFCASSLRGGPYEQYFGPGTRLTVT.

V is TRBV28 and J is TRBJ2-3, with 7 positions matching TRBD1. Per germline, CDR1 MDHEN and CDR2 SYDVKM. There are 14 residues in the CDR3. V shed 5 bases and J 5 bases; nucleotides not matched to a gene: 7. The CDR3 DNA is TGTGCCAGCAGTCAGACAGGGAGCGGAGATACGCAGTATTTT. This encodes CASSQTGSGDTQYF.

This clonotype appeared a single time. The V call is TRBV15, the J call TRBJ2-1, with 13 bases identical to TRBD2. The germline gives CDR1 LNHNV, CDR2 YYDKDF (reference sequence). V was clipped by 3 bases and J by 5 bases; unmatched bases: 1. This CDR3 spans 15 amino acids. This CDR3 reads CATSSGLAGDNEQFF. The CDR3 DNA is TGTGCCACCAGCAGCGGACTAGCGGGAGACAATGAGCAGTTCTTC.

V is TRBV12-3 or TRBV12-4 and J is TRBJ2-1; possible D gene TRBD1, 9 bases. V was cut by 5 bases and J by 9 bases, with 23 bases left in between. The CDR3 spans 16 residues. CDR3 residues: CASSRGGTGLFGEQFF. The CDR3 region has the DNA TGTGCCAGCAGTCGGGGGGGGACAGGGTTATTTGGTGAGCAGTTCTTC.